The clone carrying this T cell receptor (beta chain) was recorded at least ten times. The target antigen is unknown. The junction had 7 bases not matched to a gene; V was cut back by 7 bases and J by 3 bases. Per the germline V gene, CDR1 is MNHNY and CDR2 is SVGAGI (reference sequence). CDR3 length equals 15 residues. The sample comes from a study of breast tumors, draining lymph nodes, adjacent tissues. The study's findings and limits: Data only fit, rather than demonstrated, lymph node origin of most tumor T cells. Tumor TCR diversity was below lymph nodes but above nontumor tissue. Most tumor T cells seemingly derive from lymph node, then expand in tumor.

The lymph nodes were axillary draining lymph nodes from breast cancer patients. TCRdb used MiXCR to reprocess the multiplex PCR reads, holding one entry per CDR3 protein. The sample lists about 110,000 distinct CDR3 sequences; approximately 28% were seen once. Sequencing was carried out using axillary lymph node tissue. The receptor was derived from a female donor with breast cancer. Some clones in this sample may be carry-over from other donors' samples. The J gene is TRBJ1-5, the V gene TRBV6-6, with TRBD1 matching 9 bases. Here the CDR3 reads CASTPLQGANQPQHF. CDR3 sequence (DNA): TGTGCCAGCACCCCGCTACAGGGGGCCAATCAGCCCCAGCATTTT.